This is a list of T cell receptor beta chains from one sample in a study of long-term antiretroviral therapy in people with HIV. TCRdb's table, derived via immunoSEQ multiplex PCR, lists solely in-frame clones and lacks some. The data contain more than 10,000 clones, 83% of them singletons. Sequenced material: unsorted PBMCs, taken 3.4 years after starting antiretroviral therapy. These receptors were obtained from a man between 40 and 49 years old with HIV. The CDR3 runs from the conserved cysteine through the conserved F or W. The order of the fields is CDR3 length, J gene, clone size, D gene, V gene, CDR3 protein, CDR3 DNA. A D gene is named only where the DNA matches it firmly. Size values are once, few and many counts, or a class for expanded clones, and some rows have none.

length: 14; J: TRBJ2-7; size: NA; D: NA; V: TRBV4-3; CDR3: CASSQDANRDEQYF; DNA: TGCGCCAGCAGCCAGGACGCTAACAGGGACGAGCAGTACTTC
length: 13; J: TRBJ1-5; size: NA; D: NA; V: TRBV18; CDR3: CASSPWGDQPQHF; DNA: TGTGCCAGCTCACCTTGGGGCGATCAGCCCCAGCATTTT
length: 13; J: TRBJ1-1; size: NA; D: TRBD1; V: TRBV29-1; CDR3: CSAAGGLNTEAFF; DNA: TGCAGCGCGGCAGGGGGCCTGAACACTGAAGCTTTCTTT
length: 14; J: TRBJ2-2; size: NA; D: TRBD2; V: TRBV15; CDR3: CATSRRLAPGELFF; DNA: TGTGCCACCAGCCGGAGACTAGCTCCCGGGGAGCTGTTTTTT
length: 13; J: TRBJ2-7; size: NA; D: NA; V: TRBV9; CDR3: CASSVSGSYEQYF; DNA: TGTGCCAGCAGCGTAAGCGGGTCCTACGAGCAGTACTTC
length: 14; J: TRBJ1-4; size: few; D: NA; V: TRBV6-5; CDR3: CASSAQGFGEKLFF; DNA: TGTGCCAGCAGTGCCCAGGGGTTCGGGGAAAAACTGTTTTTT
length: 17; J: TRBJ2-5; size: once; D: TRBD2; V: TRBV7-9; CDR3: CASSRKISGRAGKTQYF; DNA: TGTGCCAGCAGCCGGAAGATAAGCGGGAGGGCCGGTAAGACCCAGTACTTC
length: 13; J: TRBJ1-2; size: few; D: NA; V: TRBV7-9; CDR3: CASSSVTGYGYTF; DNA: TGTGCCAGCAGCTCCGTGACAGGCTATGGCTACACCTTC
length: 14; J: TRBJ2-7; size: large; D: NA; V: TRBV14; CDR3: CASSQEQTGYEQYF; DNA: TGTGCCAGCAGCCAAGAGCAGACAGGCTACGAGCAGTACTTC
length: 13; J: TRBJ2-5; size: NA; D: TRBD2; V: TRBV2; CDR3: CASRERGQETQYF; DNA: TGTGCCAGCCGTGAGCGGGGCCAAGAGACCCAGTACTTC
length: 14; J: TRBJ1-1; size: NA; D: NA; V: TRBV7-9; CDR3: CASSSMTPPGEAFF; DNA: TGTGCCAGCAGCTCGATGACCCCGCCCGGTGAAGCTTTCTTT
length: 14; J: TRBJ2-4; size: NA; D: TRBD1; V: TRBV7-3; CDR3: CASSSRGQGDIQYF; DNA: TGTGCCAGCAGCTCCCGGGGACAGGGTGACATTCAGTACTTC
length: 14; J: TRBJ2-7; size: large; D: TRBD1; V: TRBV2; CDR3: CASMGGQGPYEQYF; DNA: TGTGCCAGCATGGGGGGACAGGGTCCCTACGAGCAGTACTTC
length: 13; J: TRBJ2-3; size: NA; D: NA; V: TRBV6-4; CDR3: CASSESFLDTQYF; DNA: TGTGCCAGCAGTGAGAGCTTCCTAGATACGCAGTATTTT
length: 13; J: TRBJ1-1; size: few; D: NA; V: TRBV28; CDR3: CASSRQWGSEAFF; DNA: TGTGCCAGCAGCCGGCAGTGGGGGTCTGAAGCTTTCTTT
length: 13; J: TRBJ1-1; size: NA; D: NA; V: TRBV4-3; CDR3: CASSQRQNTEAFF; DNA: TGCGCCAGCAGCCAACGACAGAACACTGAAGCTTTCTTT